This passage covers 31 T cell receptor beta chains from one sample sequenced in a study of CD8 T cells in ankylosing spondylitis. Study observations and caveats: In ankylosing spondylitis blood, a motif of roughly 8 highly homologous TCR beta variants appeared characteristic.

TCRdb reprocessed the 5' RACE reads via MiXCR and lists one record per CDR3 protein. The data contain 200,000 to 250,000 distinct CDR3 sequences, about 17% of them singletons. No antigen has been assigned to these receptors. The sequenced sample was blood, either unsorted or a sorted T cell fraction (not recorded which). These receptors all stem from a male donor with ankylosing spondylitis.

V and J are TRBV12-3 or TRBV12-4 and TRBJ2-7; no reliable D call. The CDR3 is 12 amino acids. Trimming cost V 2 bases and J 9 bases, with 11 bases left between them. Here the CDR3 reads CASSLSDRRQYF. Written as DNA, the CDR3 is TGTGCCAGCAGTTTAAGCGACCGAAGGCAGTACTTC.

V gene TRBV27 combines with J gene TRBJ2-2; D is perhaps TRBD1 (5 bases). This CDR3 region has 14 residues. Germline assignment: CDR1 MNHEY and CDR2 SMNVEV (reference sequence). The V end was cut by 2 bases, the J end by 5 bases, with 9 bases between. The DNA for the CDR3 is TGTGCCAGCAGTTTAGTGGGGCCGACCGGGGAGCTGTTTTTT. Residues: CASSLVGPTGELFF.

This clonotype was observed a handful of times. The rearrangement joins TRBV15 to TRBJ1-1; D may be TRBD1 (5 bases). The CDR3 consists of 14 residues. Germline V gene data show CDR1 as LNHNV and CDR2 as YYDKDF (reference sequence). Trimming removed 3 bases at V and 4 bases at J, with 12 bases between. In DNA, the CDR3 is TGTGCCACCAGCAGGGACTCAAGGGGCACTGAAGCTTTCTTT. It codes for CATSRDSRGTEAFF.

This chain uses TRBV20-1 with TRBJ1-1; TRBD1 matches 7 bases. CDR1 DFQATT and CDR2 SNEGSKA come from the germline V gene (reference sequence). V trimming: 0 bases; J trimming: 4 bases; junction bases outside the gene matches: 11. This CDR3 is built from 16 residues. The CDR3 protein is CSARDLQGEDVTEAFF. The CDR3 DNA reads as TGCAGTGCTAGAGATCTCCAGGGGGAGGATGTCACTGAAGCTTTCTTT.

This clonotype occurred a few times. V and J are TRBV5-6 and TRBJ1-1, with D maybe TRBD1 (6 bases). The CDR3 covers 12 residues. Germline V gene sequence: CDR1 SGHDT, CDR2 YYEEEE. V was trimmed by 2 bases and J by 10 bases, leaving 12 bases between them. The chain's CDR3 is CASSFWGAAAFF. In DNA form, the CDR3 reads TGTGCCAGCAGCTTTTGGGGGGCGGCAGCTTTCTTT.

This clonotype was seen a handful of times. The J gene is TRBJ1-1, the V gene TRBV21-1; the table assigns TRBD1, which was not confirmed against the DNA. TRBV21-1 is flagged as a pseudogene. This CDR3 spans 15 amino acids. This CDR3 is CASPSNGATNTEAFF. Written as DNA, the CDR3 is TGTGCCAGCCCCTCAAACGGGGCAACAAACACTGAAGCTTTCTTT.

V and J are TRBV4-1 and TRBJ1-1; D gene unclear. V gave up 1 base and J gave up 1 base, with 7 bases separating them. CDR3 length: 14 residues. From germline, CDR1 is MGHRA and CDR2 YSYEKL. DNA for the CDR3: TGCGCCAGCAGCCAAGTTTTATCGAACACTGAAGCTTTCTTT. It yields the protein CASSQVLSNTEAFF.

CDR3 region: CASSDSRPLGTFYEQYF. The CDR3 DNA reads TGTGCCAGCAGTGACTCAAGGCCCTTGGGGACATTCTACGAGCAGTACTTC. The chain employs TRBV6-4 and TRBJ2-7, with D possibly matching TRBD1 (6 bases). V was shortened by 0 bases and J by 3 bases, with 18 bases between the two germline ends. The germline gives CDR1 MRHNA, CDR2 SNTAGT. This CDR3 contains 17 residues.

This chain uses TRBV30 with TRBJ2-1, with D perhaps matching TRBD1 (6 bases). With 4 bases removed from V and 3 bases from J, the gap between germline ends came to 10 bases. CDR1 GTSNPN and CDR2 SVGIG come from the germline V gene (reference sequence). The CDR3 sequence is 13 residues long. The CDR3 loop is CAWTPDSYNEQFF. The CDR3 bases are TGTGCCTGGACCCCGGACAGCTACAATGAGCAGTTCTTC.

V gene TRBV28 combines with J gene TRBJ2-1; the D gene is possibly TRBD2 (6 bases). The CDR3 is 16 residues long. The V end was cut by 5 bases, the J end by 2 bases, with 16 bases between. Looked up from germline, CDR1 is MDHEN and CDR2 is SYDVKM. CDR3 residues: CASSPPLAIPYNEQFF. CDR3 nucleotides: TGTGCCAGCAGTCCCCCTCTAGCGATACCCTACAATGAGCAGTTCTTC.

In its sample, this clonotype was seen a few times. The chain carries TRBV9 and TRBJ1-1; TRBD1 matches 9 bases. This CDR3 has 15 amino acids. V shed 3 bases and J 3 bases; nucleotides not matched to a gene: 6. The germline V gene has CDR1 SGDLS and CDR2 YYNGEE. This CDR3 is CASSARGQGDTEAFF. The CDR3 region has the DNA TGTGCCAGCAGCGCGCGGGGACAGGGTGACACTGAAGCTTTCTTT. Together with reference TRBV9 and TRBJ1-1, the CDR3 gives the full variable domain: DSGVTQTPKHLITATGQRVTLRCSPRSGDLSVYWYQQSLDQGLQFLIQYYNGEERAKGNILERFSAQQFPDLHSELNLSSLELGDSALYFCASSARGQGDTEAFFGQGTRLTVV.

This clonotype has a handful of counts. V gene TRBV11-2 combines with J gene TRBJ2-5; 8 bases map to TRBD1. J was trimmed by 5 bases and V by 6 bases; bases with no gene match: 8. Looked up from germline, CDR1 is SGHAT and CDR2 is FQNNGV. There are 14 residues in the CDR3. The CDR3 bases are TGTGCCAGCAGTTCCTTCAGACAGGGGGAGACCCAGTACTTC. The encoded protein is CASSSFRQGETQYF.

This clonotype was seen at least ten times. This sequence joins TRBV7-2 and TRBJ2-1; D is unclear. The germline V gene has CDR1 SGHTA and CDR2 FQGNSA. The CDR3 is 15 residues long. V was clipped by 2 bases and J by 0 bases, with 8 bases between them. The CDR3 sequence is CASSLRGNSYNEQFF. CDR3 bases: TGTGCCAGCAGCTTACGCGGAAACTCCTACAATGAGCAGTTCTTC.

In this sample, this clonotype turned up once. One junction end disagrees with the germline gene, perhaps due to a read error. This chain uses TRBV4-1 with TRBJ2-1; D uncertain. CDR3 size: 13 residues. CDR1 is MGHRA and CDR2 is YSYEKL in the germline V gene. The CDR3 protein is CAISLLTAHEQFF. CDR3 DNA: TGCGCCATCAGCCTTCTCACGGCCCATGAGCAGTTCTTC.

This clonotype was recorded a few times. The V call is TRBV27, the J call TRBJ2-1; D call uncertain. Germline V gives CDR1 MNHEY, CDR2 SMNVEV (reference sequence). The CDR3 covers 14 residues. V was clipped by 5 bases and J by 2 bases, with 10 bases between them. DNA of the CDR3: TGTGCCAGCAGTGACATAGGAACCTACAATGAGCAGTTCTTC. Translation gives CASSDIGTYNEQFF.

This clonotype has just a few counts. The chain joins TRBV10-3 to TRBJ2-7, with a weak D call TRBD1 (6 bases). This CDR3 region has 13 residues. Germline assignment: CDR1 ENHRY and CDR2 SYGVKD. Trimming stripped 11 bases from V and 1 base from J, with 15 bases between. The CDR3 region has the DNA TGTGCCCTGACCCGGGACATTTCCTACGAGCAGTACTTC. This translates into CALTRDISYEQYF.

The CDR3 reads CASSHGGTYEQYF. CDR3 sequence (DNA): TGTGCCAGCAGCCACGGGGGAACCTACGAGCAGTACTTC. The gene calls are TRBV7-8 and TRBJ2-7, with D possibly TRBD2 on 6 matching bases. V shed 5 bases and J shed 2 bases, with 10 bases lying between them. Germline V gene data show CDR1 as SGHVS and CDR2 as FQNEAQ. This CDR3 spans 13 amino acids.

This clonotype was seen more than once but under ten times. This chain links TRBV12-3 or TRBV12-4 with TRBJ1-1; 7 positions match TRBD1. This CDR3 contains 15 residues. The V and J ends lost 5 bases and 1 base, in that order; junction bases with no gene match: 7. The CDR3 nucleotides are TGTGCCAGCAGTCCCCCCGGGACAGAGAACACTGAAGCTTTCTTT. Residues: CASSPPGTENTEAFF.

This chain connects TRBV7-2 to TRBJ2-7, with 8 nucleotides matching TRBD2. The CDR3 has 17 amino acids. Trimming removed 1 base from V and 2 bases from J; junction bases left unmatched: 10. Germline assignment: CDR1 SGHTA and CDR2 FQGNSA. CDR3 sequence reads: CASSLVGAGDNPYEQYF. The DNA of the CDR3 is TGTGCCAGCAGCTTAGTCGGAGCGGGGGATAATCCCTACGAGCAGTACTTC.

The rearrangement joins TRBV2 to TRBJ1-2; 7 nucleotides agree with TRBD1. Germline V gene data show CDR1 as SNHLY and CDR2 as FYNNEI. Unmatched junction bases numbered 10, after V lost 1 base and J lost 2 bases. The length of the CDR3 is 17 residues. The DNA of the CDR3 is TGTGCCAGCAGTGAAGGGGACAGCTCGACCGCCAACTATGGCTACACCTTC. The encoded protein is CASSEGDSSTANYGYTF.

The V call is TRBV29-1, the J call TRBJ1-1, with D perhaps matching TRBD1 (5 bases). The germline V and J ends were trimmed by 6 bases and 0 bases, with 17 bases remaining between them. Per germline, CDR1 SQVTM and CDR2 ANQGSEA. The length of the CDR3 is 15 residues. CDR3 DNA: TGCAGCGTCGACCCCTCGGGGGGGGTGAACACTGAAGCTTTCTTT. Protein sequence: CSVDPSGGVNTEAFF.

The rearrangement links TRBV7-3 to TRBJ2-3; the D is unclear. CDR3 length: 14 residues. CDR1 is SGHTA, CDR2 FQGTGA, per germline. V shed 4 bases and J shed 1 base, with 9 bases lying between them. CDR3 amino acids: CASSSMDGTDTQYF. In nucleotides, the CDR3 is TGTGCCAGCAGCTCAATGGACGGCACAGATACGCAGTATTTT.

This clonotype was seen a handful of times. The CDR3 DNA follows: TGTGCCAGTAGTATTGGGCTAGCGGGAGGCTACGAGCAGTACTTC. This codes for CASSIGLAGGYEQYF. This rearrangement joins TRBV19 to TRBJ2-7; 11 nucleotides line up with TRBD2. Germline V gives CDR1 LNHDA, CDR2 SQIVND (reference sequence). V shed 3 bases and J 3 bases; nucleotides not matched to a gene: 4. The CDR3 totals 15 residues.

This clonotype was seen a few times. The chain links TRBV14 to TRBJ2-1; tentatively, D is TRBD2 (5 bases). The CDR3 spans 17 residues. V was clipped by 1 base and J by 1 base, with 14 bases between them. Germline-derived CDR1 and CDR2 are SGHDN and FVKESK. The CDR3 DNA reads TGTGCCAGCAGCCAAGTCGGGATTTTAGATTCCTACAATGAGCAGTTCTTC. It translates to CASSQVGILDSYNEQFF.

This clonotype has at least ten counts. The V gene is TRBV12-3 or TRBV12-4, the J gene TRBJ1-4; 7 bases are shared with TRBD1. V lost 5 bases to trimming and J lost 0 bases; unmatched junction nucleotides: 18. The CDR3 contains 20 residues. The CDR3 DNA is TGTGCCAGCAGTCGGACCAATCCCAGGGGGAGGGGATCAACTAATGAAAAACTGTTTTTT. It specifies CASSRTNPRGRGSTNEKLFF.

This clonotype turned up a few times. The chain joins TRBV11-2 to TRBJ1-1; D not resolved. CDR3 size: 17 residues. Trimming stripped 5 bases from V and 0 bases from J, with 19 bases between. The germline gives CDR1 SGHAT, CDR2 FQNNGV. The CDR3: CASSDSPRSVLNTEAFF. The CDR3 DNA reads as TGTGCCAGCAGCGATAGCCCGCGGTCAGTTCTGAACACTGAAGCTTTCTTT.

This clonotype was counted many times. The chain links TRBV12-3 or TRBV12-4 to TRBJ2-3; D remains unclear. The CDR3 has 12 residues. V was shortened by 2 bases and J by 4 bases, with 4 bases between the two germline ends. CDR3 amino acids: CASSLPSDTQYF. CDR3 sequence (DNA): TGTGCCAGCAGTTTACCCTCAGATACGCAGTATTTT.

V usage is TRBV7-2 and J usage is TRBJ2-3; D is tentatively TRBD1 or TRBD2 (5 bases each). Germline CDR1 SGHTA, CDR2 FQGNSA. This CDR3 spans 17 amino acids. V shed 4 bases and J shed 2 bases, with 19 bases lying between them. In DNA form, the CDR3 reads TGTGCCAGCAGCTCACCAGCTTGGGGGTATCTCACAGATACGCAGTATTTT. Protein sequence: CASSSPAWGYLTDTQYF. The full variable domain, completed using reference TRBV7-2 and TRBJ2-3, is GAGVSQSPSNKVTEKGKDVELRCDPISGHTALYWYRQSLGQGLEFLIYFQGNSAPDKSGLPSDRFSAERTGGSVSTLTIQRTQQEDSAVYLCASSSPAWGYLTDTQYFGPGTRLTVL.

The V gene is TRBV5-1, the J gene TRBJ2-3; possible D gene TRBD1, 5 bases. Germline lookup yields CDR1 SGHRS and CDR2 YFSETQ. The CDR3 runs 16 residues. Trimming shortened V by 0 bases and J by 4 bases, and 15 bases separated the two germline ends. The DNA for the CDR3 is TGCGCCAGCAGCTTGGCCGCGGCAGGGTCTCCAGATACGCAGTATTTT. This sequence encodes CASSLAAAGSPDTQYF.

This clonotype was seen many times. This chain links TRBV7-9 with TRBJ2-7, with TRBD1 identical over 8 bases. The V gene end was trimmed by 4 bases and the J gene end by 0 bases; junction bases not matched to a gene: 5. This CDR3 region has 15 residues. Germline values: CDR1 SEHNR, CDR2 FQNEAQ (reference sequence). The CDR3 coding sequence is TGTGCCAGCAGCTCGGGACAGGAGATCTCCTACGAGCAGTACTTC. This gives the protein CASSSGQEISYEQYF.

This sequence joins TRBV5-1 and TRBJ1-1, with 8 bases that match TRBD1. From germline, CDR1 is SGHRS and CDR2 YFSETQ. The CDR3 has 15 residues. V gave up 3 bases and J gave up 0 bases; unmatched junction bases: 4. In nucleotides, the CDR3 is TGCGCCAGCAGCTGGACAGGGATCATGAACACTGAAGCTTTCTTT. As protein: CASSWTGIMNTEAFF.